This T cell receptor (beta chain) derives from a study of T cells after yellow fever vaccination. This clonotype has just a few counts. Its antigen is currently unknown. The CDR3 is made up of 14 amino acids. Between the trimmed V and J ends, which lost 4 bases and 4 bases, there was a span of 15 bases. The germline CDR1 and CDR2 sequences are DFQATT and SNEGSKA (reference sequence). The study, taken as a whole, reports: Sorted repertoires could include abundant contaminating clonotypes from bulk cells. Weaker, the secondary response had a peak occurring faster, on day 5 versus 15. Researchers noted that a small share of clonotypes showed up in both CD4 and CD8 compartments.

5'RACE template switching added a universal primer site and UMIs to TCR cDNA. MiXCR, applied by TCRdb to the 5' RACE reads, yields one record per CDR3 protein. This sample has 300,000 or so distinct CDR3 sequences, with around 13% found just once. The specimen comprised CD4+ T cells sorted from PBMCs, sampled 45 days after the yellow fever booster vaccination. This chain connects TRBV20-1 to TRBJ2-3, with D possibly matching TRBD2 (7 bases). The TCR comes from a man aged 25-45 years who received the YFV17D yellow fever vaccine. The CDR3 loop reads CSAIPGGGPDTQYF. CDR3 coding DNA: TGCAGTGCTATACCCGGCGGGGGCCCAGATACGCAGTATTTT.